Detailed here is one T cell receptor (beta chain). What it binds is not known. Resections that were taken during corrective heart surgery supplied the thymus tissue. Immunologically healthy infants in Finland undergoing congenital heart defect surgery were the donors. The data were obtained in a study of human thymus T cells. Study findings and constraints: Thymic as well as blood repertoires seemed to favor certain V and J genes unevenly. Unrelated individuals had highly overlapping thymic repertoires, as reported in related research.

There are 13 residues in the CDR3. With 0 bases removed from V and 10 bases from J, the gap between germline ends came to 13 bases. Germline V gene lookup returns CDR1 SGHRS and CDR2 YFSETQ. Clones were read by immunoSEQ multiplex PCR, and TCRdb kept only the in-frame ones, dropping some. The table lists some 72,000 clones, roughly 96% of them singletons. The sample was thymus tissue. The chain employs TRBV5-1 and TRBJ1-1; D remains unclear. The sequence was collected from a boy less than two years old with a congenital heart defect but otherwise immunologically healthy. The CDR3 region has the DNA TGCGCCAGCAGCTTGGATGAGGGTAGAGGAGCTTTCTTT. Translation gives CASSLDEGRGAFF.